A selection of T cell receptor beta chains follows, all from one sample in a study of vaccination and CD4 T cells after COVID-19. From the PCR reads, TCRdb called clonotypes with MiXCR, one entry per CDR3 protein. The sample contains about 7,500 distinct CDR3 sequences, roughly two fifths of which appear only once. Their target antigens are unknown. Material: CD4+ T cells from blood, cultured in vitro. Source of these receptors: a human donor in good health. CDR3s leave out the opening cysteine and the closing phenylalanine or tryptophan. Only part of the rows carry a size: once, few, many, or a class if the clone is expanded.

TRBV7-8 few ASSPQGAGNTIY
TRBV10-1 NA ASSGNSGNTIY
TRBV7-3 NA ASSLSPRGETQY
TRBV19 few ASSIDHGQGVYGYT
TRBV27 few ASSGIVTDTQY
TRBV20-1 NA SARETGNYGYT
TRBV5-1 NA ASSASGDLPYNEQF
TRBV27 few ASSSSGANVLT
TRBV14 NA ASSRGTVLAYEQY
TRBV6-5 NA ASSYQGTDSPLH
TRBV30 NA AWSDGGQRQPQH
TRBV27 NA ASSNQNNYGYT
TRBV19 NA ASSTYSNEQF
TRBV4-2 NA ASSEGQGSGEAF
TRBV7-8 large ASSSVQADTQY
TRBV6-1 NA ASSRWVNEKLF
TRBV6-2/TRBV6-3 few ASSRGQISNQPQH
TRBV7-2 NA ASSLYGDTQY
TRBV6-1 NA ASNWYQGLGSRNTEAF
TRBV2 NA ASLRQGIGEQY
TRBV19 NA ASNPVLETQY
TRBV7-2 few ASSRRDILEGYT
TRBV7-9 few ASWRSDTEAF
TRBV2 NA ASDSRGARNEQF
TRBV15 NA ATSRTIAGASTDTQY